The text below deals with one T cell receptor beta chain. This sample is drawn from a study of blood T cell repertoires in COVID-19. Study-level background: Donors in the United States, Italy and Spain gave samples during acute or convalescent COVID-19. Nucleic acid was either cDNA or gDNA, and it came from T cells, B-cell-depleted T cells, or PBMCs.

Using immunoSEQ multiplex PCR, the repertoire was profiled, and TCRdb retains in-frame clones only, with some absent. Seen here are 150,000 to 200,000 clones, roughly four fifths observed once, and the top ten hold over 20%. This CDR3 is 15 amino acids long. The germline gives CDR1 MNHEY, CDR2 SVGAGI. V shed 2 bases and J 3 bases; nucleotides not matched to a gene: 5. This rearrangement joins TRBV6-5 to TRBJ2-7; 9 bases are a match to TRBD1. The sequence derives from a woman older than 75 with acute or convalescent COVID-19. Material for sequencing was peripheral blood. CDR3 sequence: CASSYQTGGRYEQYF. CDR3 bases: TGTGCCAGCAGTTACCAGACAGGGGGGCGCTACGAGCAGTACTTC.